These T cell receptor beta chains were read from a single sample in a study of T cells after posttransplantation cyclophosphamide. Assay: immunoSEQ multiplex PCR; the TCRdb copy retains only in-frame clones and omits some. The sample shows about 38,000 clones, none of them appearing just once. Sequencing was carried out using PBMCs. These receptors were collected from a man in his fifties or sixties in good health, CMV-negative, and a related stem cell transplant donor. Each CDR3 is given with its conserved first and last residue. A D gene is named only where the DNA matches it firmly. A row's size may be missing; if present it is once, few, many or a size class.

d_gene	v_gene	len	abundance	j_gene	CDR3aa	CDR3nt
TRBD1	TRBV19	17	many	TRBJ1-3	CASSARQGTHSGNTIYF	TGTGCCAGTAGTGCCCGACAGGGTACCCACTCTGGAAACACCATATATTTT
-	TRBV18	15	many	TRBJ1-4	CASSPRDIRNEKLFF	TGTGCCAGCTCACCTCGGGATATCCGTAATGAAAAACTGTTTTTT
-	TRBV7-9	15	many	TRBJ2-2	CASSSLGTPTGELFF	TGTGCCAGCAGCTCCCTCGGGACACCCACCGGGGAGCTGTTTTTT
TRBD1	TRBV27	17	few	TRBJ2-3	CASSSYGQGTGTDTQYF	TGTGCCAGCAGTTCCTACGGACAGGGAACGGGAACAGATACGCAGTATTTT
-	TRBV7-9	16	many	TRBJ2-2	CASSFPSGINTGELFF	TGTGCCAGCAGCTTCCCCTCAGGGATAAACACCGGGGAGCTGTTTTTT
TRBD1	TRBV27	13	many	TRBJ1-2	CASTPGQGYGYTF	TGTGCCAGCACCCCGGGACAGGGGTATGGCTACACCTTC
-	TRBV7-8	15	-	TRBJ2-7	CASSLPRGVGHEQYF	TGTGCCAGCAGCCTCCCACGGGGAGTCGGCCACGAGCAGTACTTC
-	TRBV7-8	14	many	TRBJ1-2	CASSLGTGLTGYTF	TGTGCCAGCAGCTTAGGAACAGGCCTAACAGGCTACACCTTC
-	TRBV5-1	17	many	TRBJ2-1	CASSLALNRITYNEQFF	TGCGCCAGCAGCTTGGCCTTGAACAGAATTACCTACAATGAGCAGTTCTTC
TRBD1	TRBV5-6	14	many	TRBJ1-1	CASSSGTGSTEAFF	TGTGCCAGCAGCTCCGGGACAGGGTCCACTGAAGCTTTCTTT
TRBD2	TRBV9	18	many	TRBJ2-1	CASSGGSGLAVSYNEQFF	TGTGCCAGCAGCGGCGGTTCGGGACTAGCGGTCTCCTACAATGAGCAGTTCTTC
TRBD2	TRBV2	16	many	TRBJ2-4	CASSTGTSETKNIQYF	TGTGCCAGCAGTACCGGGACTAGCGAAACCAAAAACATTCAGTACTTC
TRBD1	TRBV7-9	16	few	TRBJ2-3	CASSLSQGVVADTQYF	TGTGCCAGCAGCTTAAGTCAGGGGGTAGTAGCAGATACGCAGTATTTT
-	TRBV5-4	20	few	TRBJ1-6	CASSQEVGRGRNSYNSPLHF	TGTGCCAGCAGCCAGGAGGTGGGGCGGGGAAGAAACTCCTATAATTCACCCCTCCACTTT
TRBD1	TRBV27	18	many	TRBJ1-2	CASTVIGGQGSKYYGYTF	TGTGCCAGCACAGTTATCGGAGGACAGGGTAGCAAATACTATGGCTACACCTTC
-	TRBV5-8	15	many	TRBJ1-2	CASRPPAGGNYGYTF	TGTGCCAGCAGACCCCCGGCGGGAGGCAACTATGGCTACACCTTC
TRBD1	TRBV6-1	14	many	TRBJ1-1	CASSPYGQGTEAFF	TGTGCCAGCAGTCCCTACGGACAGGGAACTGAAGCTTTCTTT
TRBD1	TRBV6-5	15	few	TRBJ2-2	CASRITGTDTGELFF	TGTGCCAGCAGAATTACCGGGACAGACACCGGGGAGCTGTTTTTT
TRBD2	TRBV14	15	many	TRBJ2-1	CASSKLAGVVREQFF	TGTGCCAGCAGCAAACTAGCGGGAGTGGTCAGGGAGCAGTTCTTC
TRBD1	TRBV7-6	13	few	TRBJ2-7	CASSSRTGDEQYF	TGTGCCAGCAGCTCGAGGACAGGGGACGAGCAGTACTTC
TRBD1	TRBV28	15	many	TRBJ1-5	CASSPRDRVNQPQHF	TGTGCCAGCAGTCCCCGGGACAGGGTGAATCAGCCCCAGCATTTT
-	TRBV27	13	many	TRBJ2-3	CASQKTGTDTQYF	TGTGCCAGCCAGAAGACAGGCACAGATACGCAGTATTTT
-	TRBV2	15	-	TRBJ1-1	CASSRGANDRRRAFF	TGTGCCAGCAGTCGGGGGGCAAACGACCGCCGTAGAGCTTTCTTT
-	TRBV7-8	15	many	TRBJ2-7	CASSPSRTHSYEQYF	TGTGCCAGCAGCCCGAGCCGGACTCACTCCTACGAGCAGTACTTC
TRBD2	TRBV7-2	17	many	TRBJ2-7	CASSLSGTSGRAYEQYF	TGTGCCAGCAGCTTGTCCGGGACTAGCGGGAGGGCCTACGAGCAGTACTTC
-	TRBV19	12	many	TRBJ2-3	CASSTLSDTQYF	TGTGCCAGTAGTACCTTATCGGATACGCAGTATTTT
TRBD1	TRBV5-1	15	many	TRBJ2-5	CASSLAGQGQETQYF	TGCGCCAGCAGCTTGGCGGGACAGGGACAAGAGACCCAGTACTTC
TRBD1	TRBV6-5	15	many	TRBJ2-7	CASRHRDRFSYEQYF	TGTGCCAGCAGACACCGGGACAGATTCTCCTACGAGCAGTACTTC
-	TRBV19	17	many	TRBJ2-7	CASSMGPLRRQSYEQYF	TGTGCCAGTAGTATGGGCCCACTCCGGAGACAGTCCTACGAGCAGTACTTC
-	TRBV7-8	16	many	TRBJ2-5	CASSLTRQWGQETQYF	TGTGCCAGCAGCTTGACCCGACAGTGGGGACAAGAGACCCAGTACTTC
-	TRBV12-5	15	many	TRBJ2-5	CASGRGSPYQETQYF	TGTGCTAGTGGCAGGGGCTCTCCGTACCAAGAGACCCAGTACTTC
TRBD2	TRBV27	16	few	TRBJ2-1	CASSQYASGGAGEQFF	TGTGCCAGCAGTCAGTACGCTAGCGGGGGGGCCGGTGAGCAGTTCTTC
-	TRBV9	13	many	TRBJ2-7	CASSDRHSYEQYF	TGTGCCAGCAGCGATCGACACTCCTACGAGCAGTACTTC
-	TRBV11-2	11	many	TRBJ2-1	CASSLFDEQFF	TGTGCCAGCAGCTTATTCGATGAGCAGTTCTTC
TRBD2	TRBV2	14	few	TRBJ2-5	CASSGLAGGETQYF	TGTGCCAGCAGCGGACTAGCGGGAGGAGAGACCCAGTACTTC
TRBD1	TRBV7-6	15	many	TRBJ1-2	CASSFGTGEGYGYTF	TGTGCCAGCAGCTTCGGGACAGGTGAAGGCTATGGCTACACCTTC
TRBD1	TRBV6-1	15	many	TRBJ2-7	CASSLGQGEPYEQYF	TGTGCCAGCAGTTTGGGACAGGGGGAGCCCTACGAGCAGTACTTC
TRBD1	TRBV6-4	16	many	TRBJ1-5	CASSDTGTGGDQPQHF	TGTGCCAGCAGTGATACCGGGACAGGCGGTGATCAGCCCCAGCATTTT